Following are 16 T cell receptor beta chains from one sample sequenced in a study of blood T cell repertoires in COVID-19. Sequenced by immunoSEQ multiplex PCR; TCRdb stores in-frame clones only, minus some. The repertoire holds under 150,000 clones, with roughly 76% as singletons. The sample consisted of peripheral blood. All receptors derive from a woman aged 45-65 years with active or convalescent COVID-19.

This sequence joins TRBV4-2 and TRBJ2-3; 9 bases are shared with TRBD2. CDR1 and CDR2 (germline): LGHNA, YNFKEQ. The trim removed 1 base at V and 4 bases at J, leaving 6 bases unmatched. CDR3 length: 16 amino acids. CDR3 coding DNA: TGTGCCAGCAGCCAAGTGGCTAGCGGGGAGGCAGATACGCAGTATTTT. Amino acid sequence: CASSQVASGEADTQYF.

The gene calls are TRBV30 and TRBJ2-5, with TRBD2 identical over 14 bases. Germline CDR1 is GTSNPN and CDR2 is SVGIG (reference sequence). This CDR3 spans 14 amino acids. Trimming removed 5 bases from V and 5 bases from J; junction bases left unmatched: 4. The CDR3 is CAWGTSGSLETQYF. The DNA of the CDR3 is TGTGCCTGGGGGACTAGCGGGAGTCTGGAGACCCAGTACTTC.

A remark on this clone: A much bigger clone sits one base away, suggesting this may be a read error. Within the sample, other DNA sequences also encode this same CDR3. V usage is TRBV19 and J usage is TRBJ2-7; the match to TRBD1 covers 9 bases. V shed 3 bases, J shed 2 bases, and the junction held 2 bases outside the gene matches. Germline V lookup: CDR1 LNHDA, CDR2 SQIVND (reference sequence). CDR3 length: 14 residues. CDR3 in amino acids: CASSIGTGTYEQYF. CDR3 sequence (DNA): TGTGCCAGTAGTATTGGGACAGGGACCTACGAGCAGTACTTC.

The chain carries TRBV7-9 and TRBJ1-4; possibly TRBD1 for D (5 bases). Germline CDR1 and CDR2: SEHNR and FQNEAQ (reference sequence). With 1 base removed from V and 8 bases from J, the gap between germline ends came to 14 bases. The CDR3 loop spans 15 amino acids. CDR3 region: CASSLDVGRAEKLFF. CDR3 nucleotides: TGTGCCAGCAGCTTAGACGTTGGCAGGGCCGAAAAACTGTTTTTT.

The V gene is TRBV7-2, the J gene TRBJ1-2; 9 bases line up with TRBD1. This CDR3 has 14 amino acids. Germline-derived CDR1 and CDR2 are SGHTA and FQGNSA. After removal of 5 bases from V and 7 bases from J, the junction contained 8 bases not matched to a gene. CDR3 nucleotides: TGTGCCAGCAGCGCAGACGGGACAGGGCGTGGCTACACCTTC. Protein sequence: CASSADGTGRGYTF.

The CDR3 loop is CASSFGRTSTDTQYF. CDR3 in DNA: TGTGCCAGCAGTTTCGGGAGGACAAGCACAGATACGCAGTATTTT. The chain employs TRBV6-2 or TRBV6-3 and TRBJ2-3; 7 bases fit TRBD2. Germline lookup yields CDR1 MNHEY and CDR2 SVGEGT. The J segment lost 0 bases and the V segment lost 4 bases, leaving 4 bases of the junction unmatched. The CDR3 has 15 amino acids.

The chain employs TRBV28 and TRBJ2-1; TRBD1 aligns across 7 bases. There are 15 residues in the CDR3. The J segment lost 4 bases and the V segment lost 5 bases, leaving 8 bases of the junction unmatched. The germline CDR1 and CDR2 sequences are MDHEN and SYDVKM. The CDR3 region has the DNA TGTGCCAGCAGTCCAGAGAGACAGGGATACAATGAGCAGTTCTTC. Translation gives CASSPERQGYNEQFF.

The chain is built from TRBV30 and TRBJ2-7, with 7 bases lining up with TRBD1. V lost 2 bases, J lost 3 bases, and 4 bases stayed unmatched. Germline V lookup: CDR1 GTSNPN, CDR2 SVGIG (reference sequence). This CDR3 has 13 amino acids. The DNA of the CDR3 is TGTGCCTGGAGTTCTACAGGGGTCTACGAGCAGTACTTC. This translates into CAWSSTGVYEQYF.

V gene TRBV7-9 combines with J gene TRBJ2-2; 8 bases agree with TRBD2. The CDR3 spans 14 residues. The V gene end was trimmed by 11 bases and the J gene end by 4 bases; junction bases not matched to a gene: 9. Germline loops: CDR1 SEHNR, CDR2 FQNEAQ (reference sequence). CDR3 protein: CAREGDRGTGELFF. CDR3 in DNA: TGTGCCCGGGAGGGGGATCGTGGCACCGGGGAGCTGTTTTTT.

This clone has only a few counts. One end of the junction fails to match germline, which may point to a read error. CDR3 in DNA: TGTGCCAGCAGCGCCGGGACTAAGAGGATCTTC. It codes for CASSAGTKRIF. The J gene is TRBJ2-1, the V gene TRBV7-9; 7 bases are a match to TRBD2. This CDR3 region has 11 residues. In germline, CDR1 is SEHNR, CDR2 FQNEAQ (reference sequence). The variable domain in full, with the rest retrieved from reference TRBV7-9 and TRBJ2-1, is DTGVSQNPRHKITKRGQNVTFRCDPISEHNRLYWYRQTLGQGPEFLTYFQNEAQLEKSRLLSDRFSAERPKGSFSTLEIQRTEQGDSAMYLCASSAGTKRIFGPGTRLTVL.

This rearrangement joins TRBV25-1 to TRBJ1-1; no definite D call. Trimming pared 4 bases from V and 2 bases from J, leaving 8 bases between. The V gene's germline CDR1 is MGHDK and CDR2 SYGVNS. This CDR3 has 13 amino acids. In DNA form, the CDR3 reads TGTGCCAGCAGTGCGCTAGGAAACACTGAAGCTTTCTTT. This translates into CASSALGNTEAFF. The entire variable domain, with the rest obtained from reference TRBV25-1 and TRBJ1-1, is as follows: EADIYQTPRYLVIGTGKKITLECSQTMGHDKMYWYQQDPGMELHLIHYSYGVNSTEKGDLSSESTVSRIRTEHFPLTLESARPSHTSQYLCASSALGNTEAFFGQGTRLTVV.

This clone was observed a handful of times. The rearrangement uses TRBV15 and TRBJ1-5, with D perhaps TRBD1 (6 bases). V lost 0 bases and J 8 bases, leaving 8 bases between the germline ends. CDR1 and CDR2 (germline): LNHNV, YYDKDF (reference sequence). This CDR3 comprises 13 residues. The CDR3 nucleotides read TGTGCCACCAGCAGAGATGAGGGGGAGCCCCAGCATTTT. Its protein is CATSRDEGEPQHF.

The chain has TRBV5-4 and TRBJ1-2; tentative D call: TRBD1 (5 bases). Between the trimmed V and J ends, which lost 3 bases and 3 bases, there was a span of 12 bases. CDR3 length: 14 residues. Looked up from germline, CDR1 is SGHNT and CDR2 is YYREEE (reference sequence). This CDR3 reads CASSSLTDYYGYTF. DNA of the CDR3: TGTGCCAGCAGCTCCCTGACAGACTACTATGGCTACACCTTC.

The genes are TRBV29-1 and TRBJ1-1; D gene ambiguous. The germline CDR1 and CDR2 sequences are SQVTM and ANQGSEA. The CDR3 sequence is 12 residues long. Trimming took 6 bases from V and 5 from J, leaving 13 bases between them. CDR3: CSVYLVETEAFF. The CDR3 nucleotides read TGCAGCGTCTATTTGGTAGAGACTGAAGCTTTCTTT.

The rearrangement joins TRBV7-9 to TRBJ1-4, with 8 bases lining up with TRBD1. There are 14 residues in the CDR3. In germline, CDR1 is SEHNR, CDR2 FQNEAQ (reference sequence). V lost 5 bases and J lost 6; bases outside the gene matches: 5. CDR3 in DNA: TGTGCCAGCAGCCTAGGACAGGGTGATGAAAAACTGTTTTTT. Translated, it gives CASSLGQGDEKLFF.

The rearrangement joins TRBV28 to TRBJ1-6, with 9 bases lining up with TRBD1. This CDR3 region has 16 residues. Trimming cost V 5 bases and J 3 bases; bases outside gene matches: 5. The germline V gene has CDR1 MDHEN and CDR2 SYDVKM. CDR3 sequence: CASSIPGQGYNSPLHF. CDR3 bases: TGTGCCAGCAGTATACCGGGACAGGGCTATAATTCACCCCTCCACTTT.